This TCR beta chain was sequenced in a study of T cell responses to AZD1222 COVID-19 vaccine (dated by TCRdb to about 2021). The study in broad terms: A total of over 230 trial participants underwent TCR sequencing, of whom 207 received two doses of AZD1222 and about 26 received two doses of the MenACWY control vaccine. Enrollment into the trials was organized by age into subgroups of 18-55, 56-69 and 70-plus years, and those subgroups contained roughly 150, 30 and 60 TCR-sequenced participants, respectively.

Concerning this clone: It lacks a known antigen. No base-level quality is on record; no much larger clone is a single base apart.

The CDR3 sequence holds 17 residues, the cysteine and phenylalanine included. The only DNA kept is the CDR3, 51 bases in frame from the first base. The germline ends are 27 bases apart after V is trimmed by 7 bases and J by 6 bases. CDR1 and CDR2 are read off the germline V gene (reference sequence) as SEHNR and FQNEAQ. Per the publication, the time point label means: about 28 days (+/-7) after the second vaccine dose. AZD1222 recipients with second doses at about 4 weeks or about 12 weeks were pooled, because spike-specific TCR depth and breadth did not differ between schedules. The vaccinee samples were drawn from two UK trials, COV001 and COV002, one of which was a single-blind randomized controlled phase 2/3 trial testing AZD1222 (ChAdOx1 nCoV-19) in healthy adults. Trial participant PBMC samples were collected at day 0 and day 28 after the second dose for TCRbeta chain sequencing. Study-wide findings and limitations: In the small 56-69-year group, the increase in depth fell short of significance, most likely because of low power. After two AZD1222 doses, both the breadth and the depth of spike-specific TCRs were significantly higher than at day 0 and than in MenACWY recipients. Participants were mostly white British and included more females than males, and it was suggested by the authors that clonal diversity may have been underestimated. Reportedly, almost half of the unique spike-specific TCRs recognized epitopes lying outside the regions that are mutated in the B.1.351 and B.1.1.7 variants. No day 14 peak-response samples were available, so repertoires were characterized only after the peak T cell response. Only a handful of AZD1222 recipients were SARS-CoV-2 seropositive at baseline, limiting conclusions about previously exposed vaccinees. The vaccine-associated CD4 TCRs covered the entire spike protein, and the dominant responses fell in regions 160-218 and 743-854.

The CDR3 regions of human TCRbeta chains were analyzed by immunosequencing. The authors' analysis ran thus. TCRs in the repertoires were matched against a reference library of SARS-CoV-2-specific TCRs that had been generated with the MIRA antigen-specificity platform. Breadth was defined as the fraction of unique TCRs that were SARS-CoV-2-associated. Depth was defined as the fraction of total T cells that were SARS-CoV-2-associated. Each spike-specific TCR was assigned to its reactive spike region and to a CD4 or CD8 class using the MIRA data. Log10-transformed breadth and depth values were compared by one-way ANOVA with Sidak's multiple comparisons tests. TCRdb holds this immuneACCESS table with in-frame rearrangements only. Some clones are missing; in checked studies, unresolved V genes explain under half, and the rest has no known cause. V, J and clone size derive from that table, while D and trimming were established from the DNA sequence. The table for this sample lists more than 95,000 clones; roughly nine tenths of them were counted only once. Around 1.5% of the sample goes to the ten largest clones.

This clonotype originated in an adult who received the AZD1222 COVID-19 vaccine. The material was peripheral blood, obtained 28 days after the second AZD1222 dose. The rearrangement joined TRBV7-9 to TRBJ1-1, with no confident D gene call. The DNA sequence follows: TGTGCCAGCATCCAAGGGAGGGAAATACGGCTAAACGCTGAAGCTTTCTTT. Protein translation: CASIQGREIRLNAEAFF.